Detailed here is one T cell receptor beta chain. This table comes from immunoSEQ multiplex PCR, and its TCRdb copy is limited to in-frame clones, with some not included. The sample consists of some 100,000 clones, roughly 80% of them appearing once. This sample is drawn from a study of blood T cell repertoires in COVID-19. Study-level information: In each case, the material was cDNA or gDNA derived from T cells, B-cell-depleted T cells, or PBMCs.

The sequenced material came from peripheral blood. This sequence originates from a human donor in a cohort sampled during active COVID-19.

The CDR3 reads CASSAHPPGLAGGGAGQYF. CDR3 DNA: TGTGCCAGCAGCGCCCATCCGCCGGGACTAGCGGGGGGCGGAGCGGGGCAGTATTTT. This chain uses TRBV7-2 with TRBJ2-3, with 15 nucleotides matching TRBD2. This CDR3 comprises 19 residues. The V segment lost 5 bases and the J segment 11 bases; nucleotides outside the gene matches: 20. The V gene's germline CDR1 is SGHTA and CDR2 FQGNSA. The whole variable domain, remainder taken from reference TRBV7-2 and TRBJ2-3, is GAGVSQSPSNKVTEKGKDVELRCDPISGHTALYWYRQSLGQGLEFLIYFQGNSAPDKSGLPSDRFSAERTGGSVSTLTIQRTQQEDSAVYLCASSAHPPGLAGGGAGQYFGPGTRLTVL.